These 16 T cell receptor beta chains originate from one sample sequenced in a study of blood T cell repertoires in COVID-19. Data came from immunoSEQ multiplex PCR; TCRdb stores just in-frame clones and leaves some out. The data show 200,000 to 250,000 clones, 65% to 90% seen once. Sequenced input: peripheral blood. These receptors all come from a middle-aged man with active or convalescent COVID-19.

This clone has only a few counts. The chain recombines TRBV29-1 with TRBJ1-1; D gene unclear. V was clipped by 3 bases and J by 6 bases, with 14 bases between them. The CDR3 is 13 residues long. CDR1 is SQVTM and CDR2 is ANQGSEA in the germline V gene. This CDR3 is CSVEEGITPEAFF. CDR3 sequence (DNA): TGCAGCGTTGAGGAGGGAATCACCCCTGAAGCTTTCTTT.

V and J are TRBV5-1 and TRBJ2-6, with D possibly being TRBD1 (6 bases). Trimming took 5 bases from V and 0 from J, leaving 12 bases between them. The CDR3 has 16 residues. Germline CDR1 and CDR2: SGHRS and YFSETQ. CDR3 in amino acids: CASSPLTGSGANVLTF. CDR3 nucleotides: TGCGCCAGCAGTCCTCTGACAGGCTCTGGGGCCAACGTCCTGACTTTC.

The CDR3 DNA reads TGCGCCAGCAGCCCAGGGACATTCCCCGGGGAGCTGTTTTTT. Its translation is CASSPGTFPGELFF. The rearrangement joins TRBV5-1 to TRBJ2-2; weak D call: TRBD1 (6 bases). The germline V gene encodes CDR1 SGHRS and CDR2 YFSETQ. Trimming took 4 bases from V and 6 from J, leaving 13 bases between them. The CDR3 consists of 14 residues.

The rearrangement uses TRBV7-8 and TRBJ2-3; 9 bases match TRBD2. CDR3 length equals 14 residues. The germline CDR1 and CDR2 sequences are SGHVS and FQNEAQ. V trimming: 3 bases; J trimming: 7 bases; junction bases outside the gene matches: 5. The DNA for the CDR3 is TGTGCCAGCAGCTTCAGGACTAGCGTTTATACGCAGTATTTT. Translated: CASSFRTSVYTQYF.

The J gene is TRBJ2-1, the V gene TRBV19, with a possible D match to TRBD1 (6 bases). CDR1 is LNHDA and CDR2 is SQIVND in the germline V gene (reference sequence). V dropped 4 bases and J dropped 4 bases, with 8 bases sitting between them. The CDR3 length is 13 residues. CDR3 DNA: TGTGCCAGTAGTAAGGGACAATACAATGAGCAGTTCTTC. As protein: CASSKGQYNEQFF. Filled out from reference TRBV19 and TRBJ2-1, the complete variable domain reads DGGITQSPKYLFRKEGQNVTLSCEQNLNHDAMYWYRQDPGQGLRLIYYSQIVNDFQKGDIAEGYSVSREKKESFPLTVTSAQKNPTAFYLCASSKGQYNEQFFGPGTRLTVL.

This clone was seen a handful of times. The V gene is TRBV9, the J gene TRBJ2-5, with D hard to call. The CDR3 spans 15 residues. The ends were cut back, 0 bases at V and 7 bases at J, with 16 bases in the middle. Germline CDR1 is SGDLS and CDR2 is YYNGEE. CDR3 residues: CASSVDSQNPGTQYF. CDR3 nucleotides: TGTGCCAGCAGCGTAGACTCACAAAACCCGGGGACCCAGTACTTC.

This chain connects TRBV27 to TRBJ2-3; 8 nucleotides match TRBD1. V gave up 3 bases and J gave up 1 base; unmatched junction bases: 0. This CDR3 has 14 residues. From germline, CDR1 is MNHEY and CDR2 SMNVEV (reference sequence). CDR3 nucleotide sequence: TGTGCCAGCAGTTTGGGACAGGGCACAGATACGCAGTATTTT. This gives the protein CASSLGQGTDTQYF.

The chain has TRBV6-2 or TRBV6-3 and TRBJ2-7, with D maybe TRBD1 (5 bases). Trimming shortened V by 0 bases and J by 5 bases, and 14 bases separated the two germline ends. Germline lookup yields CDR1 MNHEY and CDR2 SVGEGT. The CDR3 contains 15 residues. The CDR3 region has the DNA TGTGCCAGCAGTTACTCGCTCTCCAGGGCCCACGAGCAGTACGTC. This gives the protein CASSYSLSRAHEQYV.

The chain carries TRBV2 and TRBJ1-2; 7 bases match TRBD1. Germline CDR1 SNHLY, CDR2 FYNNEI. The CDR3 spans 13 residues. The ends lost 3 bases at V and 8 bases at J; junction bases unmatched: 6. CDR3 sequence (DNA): TGTGCCAGCAGTGAGCTATCAGGGGGAGGCTACACCTTC. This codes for CASSELSGGGYTF.

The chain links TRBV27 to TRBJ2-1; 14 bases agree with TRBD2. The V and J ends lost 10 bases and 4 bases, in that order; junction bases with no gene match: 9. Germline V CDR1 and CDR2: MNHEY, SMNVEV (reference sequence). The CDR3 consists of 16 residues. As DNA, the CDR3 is TGTGCCACCCAGGGACTAGCGGGAGCCCCGTACAATGAGCAGTTCTTC. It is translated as CATQGLAGAPYNEQFF.

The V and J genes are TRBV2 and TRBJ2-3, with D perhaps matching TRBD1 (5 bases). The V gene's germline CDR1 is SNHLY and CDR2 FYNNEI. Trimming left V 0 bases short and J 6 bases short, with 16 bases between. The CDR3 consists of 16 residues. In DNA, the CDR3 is TGTGCCAGCAGTGAAGCGCACGGTGCAGGGTCGGATACGCAGTATTTT. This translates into CASSEAHGAGSDTQYF.

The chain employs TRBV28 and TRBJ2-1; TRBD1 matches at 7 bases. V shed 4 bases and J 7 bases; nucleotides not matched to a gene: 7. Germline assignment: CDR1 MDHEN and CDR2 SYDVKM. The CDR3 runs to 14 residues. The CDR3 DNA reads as TGTGCCAGCAGTTACAGGGGAAGACTTAATGAGCAGTTCTTC. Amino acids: CASSYRGRLNEQFF.

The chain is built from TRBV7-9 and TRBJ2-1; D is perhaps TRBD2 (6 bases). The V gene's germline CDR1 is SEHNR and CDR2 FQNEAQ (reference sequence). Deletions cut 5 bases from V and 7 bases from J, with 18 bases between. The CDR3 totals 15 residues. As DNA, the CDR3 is TGTGCCAGCAGCCTCACGCGGGGATTATTGAATGAGCAGTTCTTC. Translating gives CASSLTRGLLNEQFF.

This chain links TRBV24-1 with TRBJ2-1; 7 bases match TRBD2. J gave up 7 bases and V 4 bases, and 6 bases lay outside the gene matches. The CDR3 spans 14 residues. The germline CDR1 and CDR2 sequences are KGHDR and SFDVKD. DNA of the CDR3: TGTGCCACCAGTGACCCGGGACTACCGAATGAGCAGTTCTTC. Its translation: CATSDPGLPNEQFF.

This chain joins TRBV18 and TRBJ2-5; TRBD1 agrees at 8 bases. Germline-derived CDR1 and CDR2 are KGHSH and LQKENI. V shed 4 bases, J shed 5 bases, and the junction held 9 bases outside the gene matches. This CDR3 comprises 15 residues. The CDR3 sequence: CASSLGQGVDETQYF. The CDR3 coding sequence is TGTGCCAGCTCACTAGGACAGGGAGTAGACGAGACCCAGTACTTC.

In DNA, the CDR3 is TGTGCCAGCTCACCAAGCGCTACTGGAAACACCATATATTTT. Its translation: CASSPSATGNTIYF. V is TRBV18 and J is TRBJ1-3; D ambiguous. In germline, CDR1 is KGHSH, CDR2 LQKENI. V shed 2 bases and J shed 2 bases, with 7 bases lying between them. CDR3 length: 14 residues.